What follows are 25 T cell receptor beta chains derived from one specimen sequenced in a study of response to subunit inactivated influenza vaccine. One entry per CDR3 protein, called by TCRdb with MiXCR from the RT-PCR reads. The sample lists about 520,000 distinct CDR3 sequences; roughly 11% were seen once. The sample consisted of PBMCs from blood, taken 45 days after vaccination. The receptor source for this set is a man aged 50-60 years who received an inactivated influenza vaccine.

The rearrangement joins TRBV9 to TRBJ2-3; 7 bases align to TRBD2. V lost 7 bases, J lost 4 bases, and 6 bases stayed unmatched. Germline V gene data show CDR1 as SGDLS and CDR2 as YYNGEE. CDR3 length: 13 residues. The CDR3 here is CASCSGASDTQYF. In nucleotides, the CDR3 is TGTGCCAGCTGCAGCGGGGCGTCAGATACGCAGTATTTT.

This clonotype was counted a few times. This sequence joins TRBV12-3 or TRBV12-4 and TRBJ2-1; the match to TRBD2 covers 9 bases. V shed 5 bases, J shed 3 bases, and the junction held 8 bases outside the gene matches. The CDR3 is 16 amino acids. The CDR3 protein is CASSPRLAEFYNEQFF. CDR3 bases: TGTGCCAGCAGTCCGAGACTAGCGGAATTCTACAATGAGCAGTTCTTC.

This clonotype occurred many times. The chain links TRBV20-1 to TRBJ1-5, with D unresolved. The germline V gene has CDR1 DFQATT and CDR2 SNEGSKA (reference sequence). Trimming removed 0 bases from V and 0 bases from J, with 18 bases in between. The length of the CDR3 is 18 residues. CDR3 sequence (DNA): TGCAGTGCTAGAGACGTACGAGCTGTCACTTATAGCAATCAGCCCCAGCATTTT. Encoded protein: CSARDVRAVTYSNQPQHF.

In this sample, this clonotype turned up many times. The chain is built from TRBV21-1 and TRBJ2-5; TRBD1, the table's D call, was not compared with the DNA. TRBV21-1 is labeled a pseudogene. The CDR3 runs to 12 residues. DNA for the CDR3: TGTGCCAGCAACCCCAGGGCGGAGACCCAGTACTTC. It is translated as CASNPRAETQYF.

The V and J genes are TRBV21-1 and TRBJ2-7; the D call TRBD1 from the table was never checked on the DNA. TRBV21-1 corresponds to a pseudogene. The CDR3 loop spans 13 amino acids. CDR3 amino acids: CASSKAPGGEQYF. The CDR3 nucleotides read TGTGCCAGCAGCAAAGCCCCAGGGGGCGAGCAGTACTTC.

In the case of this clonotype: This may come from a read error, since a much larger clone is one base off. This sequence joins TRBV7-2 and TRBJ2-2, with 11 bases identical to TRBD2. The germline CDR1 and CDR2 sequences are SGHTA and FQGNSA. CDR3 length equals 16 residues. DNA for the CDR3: TGTGCCAGCAGCCCCAGACTAGCGGGGTTGGGCGGGGAGCTGTCTTTT. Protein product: CASSPRLAGLGGELSF.

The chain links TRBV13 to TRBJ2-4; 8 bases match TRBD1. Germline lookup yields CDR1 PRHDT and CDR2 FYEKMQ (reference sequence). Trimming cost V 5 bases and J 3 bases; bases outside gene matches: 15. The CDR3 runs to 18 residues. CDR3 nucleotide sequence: TGTGCCAGCAGCCAGGGGCGGACAGGGCGATCAGGCAAAAACATTCAGTACTTC. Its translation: CASSQGRTGRSGKNIQYF. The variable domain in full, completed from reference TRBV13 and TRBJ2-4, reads AAGVIQSPRHLIKEKRETATLKCYPIPRHDTVYWYQQGPGQDPQFLISFYEKMQSDKGSIPDRFSAQQFSDYHSELNMSSLELGDSALYFCASSQGRTGRSGKNIQYFGAGTRLSVL.

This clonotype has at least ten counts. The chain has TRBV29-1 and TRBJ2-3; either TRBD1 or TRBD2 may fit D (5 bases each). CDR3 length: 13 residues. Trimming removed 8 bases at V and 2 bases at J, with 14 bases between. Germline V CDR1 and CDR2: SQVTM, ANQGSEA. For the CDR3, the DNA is TGCAGCATGACGGGGCGATTCACAGATACGCAGTATTTT. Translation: CSMTGRFTDTQYF.

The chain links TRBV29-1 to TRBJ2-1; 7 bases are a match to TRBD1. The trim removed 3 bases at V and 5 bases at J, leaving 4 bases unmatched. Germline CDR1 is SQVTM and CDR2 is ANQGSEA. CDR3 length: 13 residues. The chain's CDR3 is CSVDRDRNNEQFF. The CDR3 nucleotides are TGCAGCGTTGACCGGGACAGAAACAATGAGCAGTTCTTC.

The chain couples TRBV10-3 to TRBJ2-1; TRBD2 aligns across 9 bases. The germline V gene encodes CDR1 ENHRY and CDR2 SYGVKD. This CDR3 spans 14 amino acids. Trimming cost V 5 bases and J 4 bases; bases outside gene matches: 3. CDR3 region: CAISIAGVYNEQFF. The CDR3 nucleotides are TGTGCCATCAGTATAGCGGGGGTATACAATGAGCAGTTCTTC.

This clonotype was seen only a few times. Here the CDR3 DNA reads TGTGCCAGCAGTTCCCGGTCGGGGAAGGGACCAAACTATGGCTACACCTTC. As protein: CASSSRSGKGPNYGYTF. The chain couples TRBV6-2 or TRBV6-3 to TRBJ1-2, with D maybe TRBD1 (5 bases). The V gene's germline CDR1 is MNHEY and CDR2 SVGEGT. The CDR3 length is 17 residues. Trimming took off 4 bases at V and 2 bases at J, with 20 bases between the two ends.

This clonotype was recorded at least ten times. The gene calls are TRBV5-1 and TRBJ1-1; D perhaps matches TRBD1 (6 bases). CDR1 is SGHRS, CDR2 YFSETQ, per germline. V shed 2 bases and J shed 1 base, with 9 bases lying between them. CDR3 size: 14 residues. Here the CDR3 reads CASSLWTANTEAFF. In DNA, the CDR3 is TGCGCCAGCAGCTTATGGACAGCGAACACTGAAGCTTTCTTT.

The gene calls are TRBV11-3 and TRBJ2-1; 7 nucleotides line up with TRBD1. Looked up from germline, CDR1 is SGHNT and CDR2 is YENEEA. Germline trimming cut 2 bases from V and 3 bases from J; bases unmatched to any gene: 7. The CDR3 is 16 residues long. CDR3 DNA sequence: TGTGCCAGCAGCTTATTACCGGGACAGTACTACAATGAGCAGTTCTTC. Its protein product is CASSLLPGQYYNEQFF. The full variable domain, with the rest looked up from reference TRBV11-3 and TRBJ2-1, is EAGVVQSPRYKIIEKKQPVAFWCNPISGHNTLYWYLQNLGQGPELLIRYENEEAVDDSQLPKDRFSAERLKGVDSTLKIQPAELGDSAVYLCASSLLPGQYYNEQFFGPGTRLTVL.

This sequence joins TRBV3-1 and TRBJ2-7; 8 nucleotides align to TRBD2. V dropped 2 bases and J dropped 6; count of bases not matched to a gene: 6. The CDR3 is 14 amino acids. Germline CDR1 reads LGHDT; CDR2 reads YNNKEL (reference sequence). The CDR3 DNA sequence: TGTGCCAGCAGCCAAACCGGGACTAGTGGCGAGCAGTACTTC. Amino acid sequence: CASSQTGTSGEQYF.

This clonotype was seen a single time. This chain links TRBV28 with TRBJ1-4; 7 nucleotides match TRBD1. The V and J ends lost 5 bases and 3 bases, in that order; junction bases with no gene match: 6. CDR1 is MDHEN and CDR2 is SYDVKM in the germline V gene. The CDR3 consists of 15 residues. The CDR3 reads CASSTSGGANEKLFF. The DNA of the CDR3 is TGTGCCAGCAGTACCTCAGGGGGGGCTAATGAAAAACTGTTTTTT.

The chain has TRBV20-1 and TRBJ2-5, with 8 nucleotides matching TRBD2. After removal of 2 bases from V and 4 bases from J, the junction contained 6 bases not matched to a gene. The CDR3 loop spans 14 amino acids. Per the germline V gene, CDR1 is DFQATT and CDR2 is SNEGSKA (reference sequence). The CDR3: CSARIFGGGETQYF. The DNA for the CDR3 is TGCAGTGCTAGAATATTCGGGGGGGGAGAGACCCAGTACTTC.

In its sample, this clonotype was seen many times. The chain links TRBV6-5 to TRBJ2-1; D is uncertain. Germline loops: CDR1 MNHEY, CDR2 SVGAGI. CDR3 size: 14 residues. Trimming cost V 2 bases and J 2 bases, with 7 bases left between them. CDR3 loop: CASSYGGTYNEQFF. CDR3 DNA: TGTGCCAGCAGTTACGGCGGAACCTACAATGAGCAGTTCTTC.

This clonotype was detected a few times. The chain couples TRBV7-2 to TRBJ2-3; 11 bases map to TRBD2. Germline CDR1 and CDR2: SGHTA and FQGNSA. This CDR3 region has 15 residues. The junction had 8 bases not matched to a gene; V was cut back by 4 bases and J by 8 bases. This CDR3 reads CASSSTSGAQATQYF. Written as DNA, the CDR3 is TGTGCCAGCAGCTCGACTAGCGGGGCGCAGGCTACGCAGTATTTT. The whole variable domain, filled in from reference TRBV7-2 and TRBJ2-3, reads GAGVSQSPSNKVTEKGKDVELRCDPISGHTALYWYRQSLGQGLEFLIYFQGNSAPDKSGLPSDRFSAERTGGSVSTLTIQRTQQEDSAVYLCASSSTSGAQATQYFGPGTRLTVL.

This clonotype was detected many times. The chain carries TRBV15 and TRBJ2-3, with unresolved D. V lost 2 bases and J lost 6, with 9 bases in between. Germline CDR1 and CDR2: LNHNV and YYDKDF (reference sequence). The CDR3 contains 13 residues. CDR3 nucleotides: TGTGCCACCAGCAGATCCCACGGGGATACGCAGTATTTT. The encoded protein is CATSRSHGDTQYF.

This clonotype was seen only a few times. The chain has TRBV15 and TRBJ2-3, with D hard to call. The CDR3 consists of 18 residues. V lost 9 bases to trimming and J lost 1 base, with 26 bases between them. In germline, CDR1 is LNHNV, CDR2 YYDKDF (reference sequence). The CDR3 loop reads CATLSTSQSFSGTDTQYF. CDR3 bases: TGTGCCACGCTATCTACATCACAATCATTCTCGGGCACAGATACGCAGTATTTT.

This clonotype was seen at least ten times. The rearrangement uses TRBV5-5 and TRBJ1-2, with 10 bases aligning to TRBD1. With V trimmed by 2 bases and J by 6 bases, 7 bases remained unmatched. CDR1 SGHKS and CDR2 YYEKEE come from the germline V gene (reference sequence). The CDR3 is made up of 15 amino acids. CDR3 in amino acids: CASSFSPGTGDGYTF. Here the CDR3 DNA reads TGTGCCAGCAGCTTCAGTCCCGGGACAGGGGATGGCTACACCTTC.

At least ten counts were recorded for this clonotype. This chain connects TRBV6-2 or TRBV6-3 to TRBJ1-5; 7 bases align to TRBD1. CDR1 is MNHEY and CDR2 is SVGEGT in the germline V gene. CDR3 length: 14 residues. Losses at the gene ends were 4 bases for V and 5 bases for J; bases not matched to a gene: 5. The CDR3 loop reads CASSLDREYQPQHF. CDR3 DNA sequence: TGTGCCAGCAGTTTAGACAGGGAATATCAGCCCCAGCATTTT.

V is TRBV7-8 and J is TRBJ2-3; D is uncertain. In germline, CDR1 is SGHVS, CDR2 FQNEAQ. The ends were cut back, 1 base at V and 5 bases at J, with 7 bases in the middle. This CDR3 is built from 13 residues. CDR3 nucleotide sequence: TGTGCCAGCAGCTTAGAAGGGAAAGATACGCAGTATTTT. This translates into CASSLEGKDTQYF.

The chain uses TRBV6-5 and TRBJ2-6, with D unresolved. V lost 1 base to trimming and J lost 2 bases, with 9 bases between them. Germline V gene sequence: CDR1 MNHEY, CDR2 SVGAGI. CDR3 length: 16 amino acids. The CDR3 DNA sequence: TGTGCCAGCAGTTACTTAGGAGTTACTGGGGCCAACGTCCTGACTTTC. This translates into CASSYLGVTGANVLTF.

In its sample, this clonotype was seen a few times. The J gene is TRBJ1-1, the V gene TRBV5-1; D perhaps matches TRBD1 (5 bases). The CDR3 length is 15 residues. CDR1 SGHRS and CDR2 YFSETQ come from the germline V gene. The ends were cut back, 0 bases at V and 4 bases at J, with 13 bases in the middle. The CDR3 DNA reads TGCGCCAGCAGCTTGGAGACACCGGGGGGCACTGAAGCTTTCTTT. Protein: CASSLETPGGTEAFF.